These 7 T cell receptor beta chains share one sample of origin, sequenced in a study of blood T cell repertoires in COVID-19 (dated by TCRdb to the early 2020s). Library generation was performed with the immunoSEQ multiplex PCR assay. TCRdb stores this immuneACCESS table with in-frame sequences only. Part of the clones is absent; in the studies checked, under half of the shortfall reflects unresolved V genes, and no reason is known for the rest. Counted in this sample were roughly 290,000 clones; 70% to 85% of them appeared once. The leading ten clones occupy roughly 0.87% of the sample. The sample consisted of peripheral blood. These receptor sequences come from a human donor with COVID-19, enrolled during active disease. The donor label of this sample is uncertain.

This clone appeared a single time. V gene TRBV28 combines with J gene TRBJ1-3, with D unresolved. This CDR3 comprises 14 residues. The V gene lost 7 bases and the J gene lost 8 bases, with 18 bases spanning the gap. Germline V gene lookup returns CDR1 MDHEN and CDR2 SYDVKM. The CDR3 region has the DNA TGTGCCAGCAAACCTCCGGGTCCGGAGTACACCATATATTTT. This encodes CASKPPGPEYTIYF.

The J gene is TRBJ2-2, the V gene TRBV27; 10 nucleotides match TRBD1. Looked up from germline, CDR1 is MNHEY and CDR2 is SMNVEV (reference sequence). V dropped 5 bases and J dropped 6; count of bases not matched to a gene: 9. The CDR3 runs to 16 residues. In DNA form, the CDR3 reads TGTGCCAGCAGTACCCGACAGGGGGCGGGATCCGGGGAGCTGTTTTTT. Translation: CASSTRQGAGSGELFF.

The chain links TRBV9 to TRBJ1-2, with D unclear. Germline V gene lookup returns CDR1 SGDLS and CDR2 YYNGEE. The CDR3 length is 14 residues. Trimming pared 4 bases from V and 10 bases from J, leaving 20 bases between. CDR3 sequence: CASSPPGRGFDYTF. The CDR3 nucleotides read TGTGCCAGCAGCCCCCCCGGCCGGGGTTTTGACTACACCTTC.

This clone was recorded a few times. The chain links TRBV5-4 to TRBJ2-2; weak D call: TRBD2 (5 bases). This CDR3 is 15 amino acids long. Trimming shortened V by 2 bases and J by 3 bases, and 11 bases separated the two germline ends. CDR1 is SGHNT and CDR2 is YYREEE in the germline V gene (reference sequence). In DNA form, the CDR3 reads TGTGCCAGCAGCTTAGGGCTAGCTGACACCGGGGAGCTGTTTTTT. Translated, it gives CASSLGLADTGELFF.

This clone appeared once. V and J are TRBV28 and TRBJ2-7, with 8 bases fitting TRBD2. V was clipped by 9 bases and J by 3 bases; unmatched bases: 7. There are 13 residues in the CDR3. Germline V gene sequence: CDR1 MDHEN, CDR2 SYDVKM. The chain's CDR3 is CASFSGTIYEQYF. The CDR3 coding sequence is TGTGCCAGTTTTAGCGGGACCATCTACGAGCAGTACTTC. The full variable domain, completed using reference TRBV28 and TRBJ2-7, is DVKVTQSSRYLVKRTGEKVFLECVQDMDHENMFWYRQDPGLGLRLIYFSYDVKMKEKGDIPEGYSVSREKKERFSLILESASTNQTSMYLCASFSGTIYEQYFGPGTRLTVT.

This chain uses TRBV2 with TRBJ2-5; weak D call: TRBD2 (5 bases). This CDR3 has 16 residues. Trimming left V 2 bases short and J 2 bases short, with 15 bases between. Per germline, CDR1 SNHLY and CDR2 FYNNEI. CDR3 coding DNA: TGTGCCAGCAGTGAAAGGGTTCCGACTACTCAAGAGACCCAGTACTTC. Translated, it gives CASSERVPTTQETQYF.

The chain has TRBV10-3 and TRBJ1-1; D unresolved. Trimming stripped 0 bases from V and 9 bases from J, with 17 bases between. Germline V CDR1 and CDR2: ENHRY, SYGVKD. The CDR3 spans 15 residues. In DNA, the CDR3 is TGTGCCATCAGTGAGTCTAGCGGGAGTTCCGGGCAAGCTTTCTTT. Its translation is CAISESSGSSGQAFF.